Presented here are 18 T cell receptor beta chains from one specimen sequenced in a study of Graves' ophthalmopathy and Graves' hyperthyroidism. Amplified material comprised TCR beta CDR3 regions derived from RNA transcripts. Amplification began with first-round RT-PCR using HTBI primers, then second-round multiplex PCR was performed. Each CDR3 protein gets one entry after TCRdb re-called the multiplex PCR reads with MiXCR. The sample holds hundreds of thousands of distinct CDR3 sequences; over 40% are singletons and the top ten take around 3.3%. Material: peripheral blood. The receptors shown here come from an adult man with Graves' ophthalmopathy.

The chain has TRBV2 and TRBJ1-6; the D gene is possibly TRBD1 (5 bases). The V end was cut by 10 bases, the J end by 9 bases, with 13 bases between. Germline V gene data show CDR1 as SNHLY and CDR2 as FYNNEI. This CDR3 is built from 12 residues. This CDR3 reads CATGTDGSPLHF. CDR3 nucleotides: TGTGCCACCGGGACGGACGGTTCACCCCTCCACTTT. Combining the CDR3 with reference TRBV2 and TRBJ1-6 gives the whole variable domain EPEVTQTPSHQVTQMGQEVILRCVPISNHLYFYWYRQILGQKVEFLVSFYNNEISEKSEIFDDQFSVERPDGSNFTLKIRSTKLEDSAMYFCATGTDGSPLHFGNGTRLTVT.

J is TRBJ1-2 and V is TRBV4-2, with D possibly TRBD1 on 5 matching bases. Germline CDR1 LGHNA, CDR2 YNFKEQ. Trimming stripped 1 base from V and 6 bases from J, with 9 bases between. The CDR3 has 13 amino acids. As DNA, the CDR3 is TGTGCCAGCAGCCAAGCTGGGGGGAATGGCTACACCTTC. Residues: CASSQAGGNGYTF.

The sample holds many counts of this clonotype. V gene TRBV7-9 combines with J gene TRBJ2-7, with D tentatively TRBD1 or TRBD2 (5 bases each). The CDR3 extends over 14 amino acids. Between the trimmed V and J ends, which lost 5 bases and 5 bases, there was a span of 16 bases. Per germline, CDR1 SEHNR and CDR2 FQNEAQ (reference sequence). The CDR3 sequence is CASSVRGDGDEQYF. The CDR3 nucleotides read TGTGCCAGCAGCGTGAGGGGCGACGGGGACGAGCAGTACTTC.

This clonotype was detected only a few times. The chain employs TRBV29-1 and TRBJ1-5; TRBD1 matches 8 bases. The germline CDR1 and CDR2 sequences are SQVTM and ANQGSEA. J gave up 7 bases and V 4 bases, and 6 bases lay outside the gene matches. The CDR3 spans 13 residues. As DNA, the CDR3 is TGCAGCGTTGTCGGACAGGGCGGACAGCCCCAGCATTTT. It encodes CSVVGQGGQPQHF.

The genes are TRBV10-3 and TRBJ2-7; 11 nucleotides line up with TRBD2. V was pared by 4 bases and J by 6 bases, with 8 bases of the junction left unmatched. This CDR3 spans 15 amino acids. Germline V CDR1 and CDR2: ENHRY, SYGVKD. This chain's CDR3 is CAISAGTSGTREQYF. The CDR3 coding sequence is TGTGCCATCAGTGCCGGGACTAGCGGTACTCGCGAGCAGTACTTC.

This clonotype has a count of ten or more. J is TRBJ2-2 and V is TRBV24-1; 11 nucleotides align to TRBD2. Germline V lookup: CDR1 KGHDR, CDR2 SFDVKD. CDR3 length: 16 residues. J was trimmed by 3 bases and V by 3 bases; bases with no gene match: 2. CDR3 sequence: CATSDTSGSYTGELFF. The CDR3 nucleotides read TGTGCCACCAGTGATACTAGCGGGAGTTACACCGGGGAGCTGTTTTTT.

The chain uses TRBV6-5 and TRBJ1-4; TRBD1 matches 8 bases. Germline CDR1 MNHEY, CDR2 SVGAGI. Unmatched junction bases numbered 8, after V lost 2 bases and J lost 3 bases. This CDR3 spans 17 amino acids. Written as DNA, the CDR3 is TGTGCCAGCAGTTACCGTGGGATGACAGGGGCTAATGAAAAACTGTTTTTT. Its protein product is CASSYRGMTGANEKLFF.

With regard to this clonotype: One base away lies a much larger clone, so this may be a sequencing read error. V usage is TRBV7-8 and J usage is TRBJ1-1; D is uncertain. Per the germline V gene, CDR1 is SGHVS and CDR2 is FQNEAQ. This CDR3 is built from 13 residues. Trimming cost V 8 bases and J 3 bases, with 13 bases left between them. This chain's CDR3 is CASGVGVYTEAFF. The CDR3 DNA reads TGTGCCAGCGGCGTAGGTGTATACACTGAAGCTTTCTTT.

In its sample, this clonotype was seen many times. This sequence joins TRBV29-1 and TRBJ2-7; possibly TRBD1 or TRBD2 for D (6 bases each). Germline CDR1 reads SQVTM; CDR2 reads ANQGSEA. CDR3 length: 14 amino acids. Trimming left V 7 bases short and J 0 bases short, with 16 bases between. The CDR3: CSAGGTPSSYEQYF. DNA for the CDR3: TGCAGCGCCGGCGGGACACCCAGCTCCTACGAGCAGTACTTC.

This chain joins TRBV7-2 and TRBJ2-2; possible D gene TRBD1, 6 bases. Per germline, CDR1 SGHTA and CDR2 FQGNSA. V gave up 5 bases and J gave up 0 bases, with 19 bases separating them. This CDR3 spans 18 amino acids. CDR3 nucleotides: TGTGCCAGCAGCGCGACAGGACTTGACTTCGCGAACACCGGGGAGCTGTTTTTT. Translating gives CASSATGLDFANTGELFF.

This clonotype was detected once. This chain links TRBV4-3 with TRBJ1-4; 7 bases are a match to TRBD1. The CDR3 is 14 amino acids. CDR1 LGHNA and CDR2 YSLEER come from the germline V gene. J lost 14 bases, V lost 1 base, and 10 bases had no gene match. CDR3 amino acids: CASSQGQGIGRLFF. The CDR3 region has the DNA TGCGCCAGCAGCCAAGGACAGGGTATTGGACGTCTGTTTTTT.

The chain recombines TRBV10-3 with TRBJ1-2; possibly TRBD1 for D (6 bases). Trimming stripped 5 bases from V and 8 bases from J, with 15 bases between. CDR1 and CDR2 (germline): ENHRY, SYGVKD. This CDR3 is 13 amino acids long. The CDR3 DNA is TGTGCCATCAGTAAACAGGGCTCAGGCGGCTACACCTTC. Translating gives CAISKQGSGGYTF.

This clonotype was seen a few times. This rearrangement joins TRBV30 to TRBJ1-1; D ambiguous. This CDR3 is 12 amino acids long. The germline gives CDR1 GTSNPN, CDR2 SVGIG (reference sequence). Between the trimmed V and J ends, which lost 5 bases and 1 base, there was a span of 8 bases. CDR3 sequence: CAWGSANTEAFF. The CDR3, as DNA: TGTGCCTGGGGGTCCGCGAACACTGAAGCTTTCTTT.

This clonotype was detected ten times or more. The V gene is TRBV6-5, the J gene TRBJ1-2, with no clear D. The CDR3 contains 12 residues. Germline V gene lookup returns CDR1 MNHEY and CDR2 SVGAGI. With 6 bases removed from V and 2 bases from J, the gap between germline ends came to 7 bases. Written as DNA, the CDR3 is TGTGCCAGCAGGGGAGGAAACTATGGCTACACCTTC. It specifies CASRGGNYGYTF.

This clonotype came up many times. The chain employs TRBV5-1 and TRBJ1-2; D is perhaps TRBD1 (5 bases). The germline CDR1 and CDR2 sequences are SGHRS and YFSETQ. This CDR3 has 14 amino acids. V was trimmed by 4 bases and J by 8 bases, leaving 18 bases between them. CDR3 coding DNA: TGCGCCAGCAGCCCGGGAATTGCGTGGGACGGCTACACCTTC. This gives the protein CASSPGIAWDGYTF.

This clonotype was seen only a few times. The chain uses TRBV27 and TRBJ2-7; TRBD2 is a possible D gene (6 bases). Trimming cost V 4 bases and J 2 bases, with 12 bases left between them. There are 14 residues in the CDR3. Per the germline V gene, CDR1 is MNHEY and CDR2 is SMNVEV (reference sequence). The CDR3 DNA follows: TGTGCCAGCAGTTGGAGGGGCCAAACCTACGAGCAGTACTTC. Translation: CASSWRGQTYEQYF.

Regarding this clonotype: At one of its ends the junction is not consistent with the germline gene, which may arise from a read error. The genes are TRBV7-2 and TRBJ2-1; 8 nucleotides match TRBD1. Germline V gene lookup returns CDR1 SGHTA and CDR2 FQGNSA. There are 15 residues in the CDR3. DNA for the CDR3: TGTGCCAGCAGATTAGCAGGGGGCACGGGGAATGAGCAGTTCTTC. Its translation: CASRLAGGTGNEQFF.

This clonotype has more than one count but fewer than ten. The chain links TRBV20-1 to TRBJ1-4; no definite D call. Deletions cut 0 bases from V and 4 bases from J, with 15 bases between. Germline loops: CDR1 DFQATT, CDR2 SNEGSKA (reference sequence). The CDR3 runs 16 residues. The CDR3 spells CSAREWSPHGNEKLFF. Here the CDR3 DNA reads TGCAGTGCTAGAGAATGGTCACCTCATGGTAATGAAAAACTGTTTTTT.